This T cell receptor beta chain originates from a study of OX40 agonist ivuxolimab in advanced cancers. Overall study results and limits: Fewer expanded clones were found on average in CD4+ than in CD8+ T cells.

Sequenced by immunoSEQ multiplex PCR; TCRdb stores in-frame clones only, minus some. The table shows 53,000 or so clones, with 70% to 85% occurring only once. The CDR3 sequence is 18 residues long. The V and J ends lost 7 bases and 1 base, in that order; junction bases with no gene match: 11. Looked up from germline, CDR1 is SEHNR and CDR2 is FQNEAQ (reference sequence). Concerning this clone: Its target is unknown.

The TCR was taken from an adult with an advanced solid tumor such as melanoma, head and neck, liver or kidney cancer. The input for sequencing was CD4+ or CD8+ T cells sorted from blood, taken in a trial of the OX40 agonist ivuxolimab. The chain uses TRBV7-9 and TRBJ2-2; 11 nucleotides match TRBD2. CDR3 sequence: CASTFGLAGPWNTGELFF. The CDR3 DNA is TGTGCCAGCACGTTCGGACTAGCGGGTCCTTGGAACACCGGGGAGCTGTTTTTT. The full variable domain, its missing parts supplied by reference TRBV7-9 and TRBJ2-2, is DTGVSQNPRHKITKRGQNVTFRCDPISEHNRLYWYRQTLGQGPEFLTYFQNEAQLEKSRLLSDRFSAERPKGSFSTLEIQRTEQGDSAMYLCASTFGLAGPWNTGELFFGEGSRLTVL.